This T cell receptor beta chain emerged from a study of early T cells in non-severe SARS-CoV-2 infection. MiXCR was run by TCRdb on the 5' RACE reads, yielding one entry per CDR3 protein. Among approximately 64,000 distinct CDR3 sequences, 20% to 25% were seen once, and the ten largest hold 16%. This clonotype was seen a few times. The germline V gene has CDR1 SGHNT and CDR2 YYREEE (reference sequence). CDR3 length: 16 amino acids. V shed 4 bases, J shed 13 bases, and the junction held 17 bases outside the gene matches. The source was whole blood, collected at baseline. This chain uses TRBV5-4 with TRBJ1-6, with 7 bases fitting TRBD1. The TCR comes from an adult who was a healthcare worker with PCR-confirmed SARS-CoV-2 infection or an uninfected control (not recorded which). CDR3 residues: CASSLGQYKFDGPLHF. CDR3 sequence (DNA): TGTGCCAGCAGCCTGGGACAGTATAAGTTTGATGGGCCCCTCCACTTT.